This T cell receptor beta chain was recovered during a study of beta chain features in type 1 diabetes. This clone has just a few counts. Expressed TCRB transcripts were sequenced, since all the RNA that had been isolated was reverse transcribed. The repertoire was sequenced with immunoSEQ multiplex PCR; TCRdb's copy has only in-frame clones and lacks some. The repertoire includes about 620,000 clones, about a sixth of them detected once, and approximately 0.099% sits in the top ten. Trimming took 5 bases from V and 6 from J; bases not matched to a gene: 5. This CDR3 region has 13 residues. Germline V gene lookup returns CDR1 SGHTA and CDR2 FQGNSA.

Sequencing input: naive CD4+ T cells from blood. The gene calls are TRBV7-2 and TRBJ2-3; 7 nucleotides align to TRBD1. The clonotype comes from a young man in good health. The CDR3 DNA sequence: TGTGCCAGCAGCACCAGGGGGTGGGATACGCAGTATTTT. Encoded protein: CASSTRGWDTQYF.